These 7 T cell receptor beta chains originate from one sample sequenced in a study of blood T cells in healthy people across ages. A sample-barcoded 5' primer and a J-beta primer mix were used in a second PCR of roughly 6 to 11 cycles. Each CDR3 protein is one row after TCRdb ran MiXCR on the 5' RACE reads. The table records 700,000 to 900,000 distinct CDR3 sequences, roughly 26% of them present only once. The same sample was also used in a study of T cells of mothers and their children.

Material: blood. The receptors derive from a boy aged 5-17 years in good health.

The chain combines TRBV20-1 with TRBJ2-1, with a tentative D call TRBD1 (6 bases). V dropped 6 bases and J dropped 4 bases, with 16 bases sitting between them. Germline-derived CDR1 and CDR2 are DFQATT and SNEGSKA (reference sequence). This CDR3 is 14 amino acids long. In nucleotides, the CDR3 is TGCAGTGCATACGGACAGAGCCTGTACAATGAGCAGTTCTTC. It codes for CSAYGQSLYNEQFF.

The V call is TRBV5-1, the J call TRBJ2-5, with 12 positions matching TRBD2. With the DNA end fitting TRBJ2-7 better, the J assignment may be wrong. The CDR3 contains 16 residues. Germline CDR1 is SGHRS and CDR2 is YFSETQ. CDR3 protein: CASSLSTSGGTYEQYF. Here the CDR3 DNA reads TGCGCCAGCAGCTTGTCGACTAGCGGGGGCACCTACGAGCAGTACTTC.

This clonotype was seen more than once but under ten times. The chain recombines TRBV7-9 with TRBJ2-7, with a tentative D call TRBD2 (6 bases). Germline-derived CDR1 and CDR2 are SEHNR and FQNEAQ (reference sequence). This CDR3 is built from 15 residues. Deletions cut 3 bases from V and 3 bases from J, with 15 bases between. CDR3 sequence (DNA): TGTGCCAGCAGCTTGGCCTCAACGGGGGTCTACGAGCAGTACTTC. This sequence encodes CASSLASTGVYEQYF.

This clonotype showed up just a few times. J is TRBJ2-3 and V is TRBV4-1; 7 bases line up with TRBD1. The CDR3 spans 17 residues. After removal of 0 bases from V and 2 bases from J, the junction contained 8 bases not matched to a gene. The germline V gene has CDR1 MGHRA and CDR2 YSYEKL. CDR3 residues: CASSQDRDSGLTDTQYF. In DNA, the CDR3 is TGCGCCAGCAGCCAAGATAGGGACAGCGGTCTCACAGATACGCAGTATTTT.

The rearrangement uses TRBV10-3 and TRBJ2-7; D remains unclear. Germline CDR1 and CDR2: ENHRY and SYGVKD. The length of the CDR3 is 11 residues. V lost 3 bases to trimming and J lost 5 bases, with 5 bases between them. The CDR3 nucleotides are TGTGCCATCAGTGATTTGGACGAGCAGTACTTC. Its translation is CAISDLDEQYF.

The chain is built from TRBV29-1 and TRBJ1-5; a weak D match, TRBD1 (5 bases). In germline, CDR1 is SQVTM, CDR2 ANQGSEA. V was pared by 3 bases and J by 3 bases, with 24 bases between. The CDR3 totals 18 residues. CDR3 bases: TGCAGCGTTGACCCGACCAGGGAGGGCCAAGCCCACAATCAGCCCCAGCATTTT. Translation gives CSVDPTREGQAHNQPQHF.

This clonotype was observed at least ten times. V usage is TRBV5-1 and J usage is TRBJ2-5; 8 nucleotides align to TRBD1. Per germline, CDR1 SGHRS and CDR2 YFSETQ. After removal of 4 bases from V and 4 bases from J, the junction contained 6 bases not matched to a gene. The CDR3 spans 14 residues. The CDR3: CASSHGQGTETQYF. The CDR3 coding sequence is TGCGCCAGCAGCCATGGACAGGGTACAGAGACCCAGTACTTC.